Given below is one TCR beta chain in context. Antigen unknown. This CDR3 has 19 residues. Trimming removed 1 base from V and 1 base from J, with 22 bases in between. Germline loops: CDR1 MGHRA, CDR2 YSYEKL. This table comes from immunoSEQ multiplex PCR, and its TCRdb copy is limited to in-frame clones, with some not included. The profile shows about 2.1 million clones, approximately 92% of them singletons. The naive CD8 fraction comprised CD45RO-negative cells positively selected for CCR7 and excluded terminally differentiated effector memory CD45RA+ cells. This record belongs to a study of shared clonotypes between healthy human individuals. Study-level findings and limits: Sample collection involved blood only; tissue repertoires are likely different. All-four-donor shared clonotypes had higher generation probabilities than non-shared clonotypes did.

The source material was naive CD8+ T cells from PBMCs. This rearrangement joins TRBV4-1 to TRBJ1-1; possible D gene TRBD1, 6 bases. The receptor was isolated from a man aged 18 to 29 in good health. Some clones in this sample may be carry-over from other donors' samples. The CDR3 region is CASSQGNRVLGFGNTEAFF. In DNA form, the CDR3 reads TGCGCCAGCAGCCAAGGTAACAGGGTCTTGGGTTTTGGGAACACTGAAGCTTTCTTT.